The 9 T cell receptor beta chains below all came from one sample that was sequenced in a study of Ad26.COV2.S vaccination and SARS-CoV-2 variants. The repertoire was sequenced with immunoSEQ multiplex PCR; TCRdb's copy has only in-frame clones and lacks some. Among about 680,000 clones, roughly 90% were seen once, and the ten largest hold approximately 1.5%. Treatment indicated: around 19 received Ad26.COV2.S at low or high dose, single or two shots; several received placebo; per-sample allocation not given. Collection of samples fell on day 63 after the first vaccine or placebo injection. Sequences were derived from peripheral blood, sampled in a trial of Ad26.COV2.S vaccine versus placebo. These receptors were obtained from a person between 18 and 65 years old who received the Ad26.COV2.S COVID-19 vaccine or a placebo.

This chain joins TRBV29-1 and TRBJ1-1, with D uncertain. Trimming cost V 6 bases and J 0 bases, with 14 bases left between them. From germline, CDR1 is SQVTM and CDR2 ANQGSEA. This CDR3 is built from 14 residues. CDR3 sequence (DNA): TGCAGCGTCCGGACTGAAAATCTGAACACTGAAGCTTTCTTT. This encodes CSVRTENLNTEAFF.

V gene TRBV3-1 (or the pseudogene TRBV3-2) combines with J gene TRBJ2-1, with D possibly TRBD2 on 6 matching bases. Germline CDR1 is LGHDT and CDR2 is YNNKEL (reference sequence). V gave up 4 bases and J gave up 0 bases, with 16 bases separating them. This CDR3 is built from 17 residues. The CDR3: CASSPPEGGSSYNEQFF. Here the CDR3 DNA reads TGTGCCAGCAGCCCGCCGGAGGGCGGCAGCTCCTACAATGAGCAGTTCTTC.

The CDR3 coding sequence is TGTGCCAGCAGAGAAGGCGCCTACGAGCAGTACTTC. It codes for CASREGAYEQYF. V gene TRBV12-3 or TRBV12-4 combines with J gene TRBJ2-7; D call uncertain. Trimming removed 6 bases from V and 2 bases from J, with 8 bases in between. CDR3 length: 12 amino acids.

The chain couples TRBV11-3 to TRBJ2-2, with D possibly matching TRBD1 (6 bases). Trimming removed 5 bases at V and 7 bases at J, with 11 bases between. The CDR3 covers 13 residues. Germline CDR1 is SGHNT and CDR2 is YENEEA. The CDR3 sequence is CASSLTGIGELFF. As DNA, the CDR3 is TGTGCCAGCAGCCTAACAGGGATCGGGGAGCTGTTTTTT.

This clone was found a few times. Other DNA sequences from this sample encode an identical CDR3 as well. The chain uses TRBV9 and TRBJ2-5; no definite D call. V lost 4 bases to trimming and J lost 2 bases, with 6 bases between them. The CDR3 has 12 residues. Looked up from germline, CDR1 is SGDLS and CDR2 is YYNGEE. DNA for the CDR3: TGTGCCAGCAGCCCCGGACAAGAGACCCAGTACTTC. It yields the protein CASSPGQETQYF.

The chain combines TRBV27 with TRBJ2-1; D call uncertain. The germline V gene encodes CDR1 MNHEY and CDR2 SMNVEV (reference sequence). The CDR3 covers 13 residues. V lost 4 bases, J lost 0 bases, and 4 bases lay in between. The CDR3 DNA is TGTGCCAGCAGTTCGAGCTCCTACAATGAGCAGTTCTTC. This encodes CASSSSSYNEQFF.

The rearrangement links TRBV9 to TRBJ2-1; 7 positions agree with TRBD1. The CDR3 contains 14 residues. Trimming removed 4 bases from V and 4 bases from J; junction bases left unmatched: 5. In germline, CDR1 is SGDLS, CDR2 YYNGEE. Here the CDR3 reads CASSPRQGYNEQFF. CDR3 sequence (DNA): TGTGCCAGCAGCCCCCGACAGGGTTACAATGAGCAGTTCTTC. The full variable domain, its missing parts supplied by reference TRBV9 and TRBJ2-1, is DSGVTQTPKHLITATGQRVTLRCSPRSGDLSVYWYQQSLDQGLQFLIQYYNGEERAKGNILERFSAQQFPDLHSELNLSSLELGDSALYFCASSPRQGYNEQFFGPGTRLTVL.

This rearrangement joins TRBV24-1 to TRBJ2-1; D call uncertain. The CDR3 runs 13 residues. Germline CDR1 is KGHDR and CDR2 is SFDVKD. Trimming pared 3 bases from V and 10 bases from J, leaving 12 bases between. This chain's CDR3 is CATSDPLTEEQFF. The DNA for the CDR3 is TGTGCCACCAGTGATCCCCTGACGGAGGAGCAGTTCTTC.

CDR3 protein: CASSPPLAEAFF. In DNA form, the CDR3 reads TGTGCCAGCTCACCACCGCTGGCTGAAGCTTTCTTT. The chain couples TRBV18 to TRBJ1-1; the D is unclear. The CDR3 totals 12 residues. The ends were cut back, 0 bases at V and 6 bases at J, with 5 bases in the middle. Germline CDR1 is KGHSH and CDR2 is LQKENI.